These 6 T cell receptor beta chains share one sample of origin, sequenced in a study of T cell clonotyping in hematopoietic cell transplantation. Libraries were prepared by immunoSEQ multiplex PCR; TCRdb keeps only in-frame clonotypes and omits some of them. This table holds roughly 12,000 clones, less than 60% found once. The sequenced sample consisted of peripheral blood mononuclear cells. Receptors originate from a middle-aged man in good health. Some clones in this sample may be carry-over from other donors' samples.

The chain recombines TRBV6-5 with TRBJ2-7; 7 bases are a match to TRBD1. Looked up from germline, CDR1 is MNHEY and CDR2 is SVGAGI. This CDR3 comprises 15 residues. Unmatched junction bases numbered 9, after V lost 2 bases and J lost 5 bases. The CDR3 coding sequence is TGTGCCAGCAGTTACGGGGCCACAGGGGCAAACGAGCAGTACTTC. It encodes CASSYGATGANEQYF.

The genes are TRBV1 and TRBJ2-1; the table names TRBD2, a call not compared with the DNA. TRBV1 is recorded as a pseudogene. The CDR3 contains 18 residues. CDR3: CTSSQDKGLAHPYNEQFF. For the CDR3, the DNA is TGCACCAGCAGCCAAGATAAGGGGCTAGCGCACCCCTACAATGAGCAGTTCTTC.

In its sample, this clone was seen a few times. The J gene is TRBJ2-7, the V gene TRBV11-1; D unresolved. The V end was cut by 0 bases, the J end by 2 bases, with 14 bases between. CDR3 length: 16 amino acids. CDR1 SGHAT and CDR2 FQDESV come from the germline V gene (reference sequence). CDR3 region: CASSLARSGRPYEQYF. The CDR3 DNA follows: TGTGCCAGCAGCTTAGCGCGTTCAGGTCGACCCTACGAGCAGTACTTC.

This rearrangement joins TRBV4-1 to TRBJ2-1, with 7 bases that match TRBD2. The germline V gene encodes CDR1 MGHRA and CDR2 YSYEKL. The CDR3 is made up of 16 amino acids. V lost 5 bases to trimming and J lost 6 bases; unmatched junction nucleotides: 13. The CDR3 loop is CASSGRGITLGNEQFF. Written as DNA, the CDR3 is TGCGCCAGCAGCGGGCGGGGGATAACCTTGGGCAATGAGCAGTTCTTC.

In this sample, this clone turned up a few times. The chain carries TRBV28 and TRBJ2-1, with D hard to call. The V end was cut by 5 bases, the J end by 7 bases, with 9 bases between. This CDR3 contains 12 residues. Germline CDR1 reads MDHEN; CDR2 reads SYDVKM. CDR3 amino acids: CASSLGVNEQFF. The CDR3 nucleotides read TGTGCCAGCAGTCTAGGAGTGAATGAGCAGTTCTTC.

The CDR3 loop reads CAWSDGNTEAFF. DNA of the CDR3: TGTGCCTGGAGTGACGGGAACACTGAAGCTTTCTTT. The chain couples TRBV30 to TRBJ1-1; D is unresolved. Germline V gene data show CDR1 as GTSNPN and CDR2 as SVGIG (reference sequence). This CDR3 contains 12 residues. The V and J ends lost 1 base and 1 base respectively, with 4 bases between them.